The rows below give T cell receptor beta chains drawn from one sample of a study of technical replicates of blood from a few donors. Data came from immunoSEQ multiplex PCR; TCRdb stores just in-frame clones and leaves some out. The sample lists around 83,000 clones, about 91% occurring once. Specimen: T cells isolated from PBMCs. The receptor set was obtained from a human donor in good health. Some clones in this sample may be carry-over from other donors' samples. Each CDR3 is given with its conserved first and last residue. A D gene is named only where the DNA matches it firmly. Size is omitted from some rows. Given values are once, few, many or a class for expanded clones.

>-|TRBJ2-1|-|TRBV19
TGTGCCAGTACCTTCGACTTTAATGAGCAGTTCTTC
CASTFDFNEQFF
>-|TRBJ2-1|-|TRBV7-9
TGTGCCAGCAGCTTACAAGCGGATGGCTCCTACAATGAGCAGTTCTTC
CASSLQADGSYNEQFF
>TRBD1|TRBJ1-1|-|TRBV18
TGTGCCAGCTCACCCTTACCGGGACAGGGGGCAAGAAGCACTGAAGCTTTCTTT
CASSPLPGQGARSTEAFF
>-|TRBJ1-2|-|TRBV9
TGTGCCAGCAGCGGGCCCAGATATCTTAACTATGGCTACACCTTC
CASSGPRYLNYGYTF
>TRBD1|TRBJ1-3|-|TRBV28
TGTGCTATCACAAGGGGCCAGGGGGCGGACACCATATATTTT
CAITRGQGADTIYF
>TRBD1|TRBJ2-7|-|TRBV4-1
TGCGCCAGCAGCCAACAAACAGGGGGATTCCCCTACGAGCAGTACTTC
CASSQQTGGFPYEQYF
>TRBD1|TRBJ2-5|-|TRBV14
TGTGCCAGCAGCCAAGTTAGGACAGGGGGCCCTTGGTACCAAGAGACCCAGTACTTC
CASSQVRTGGPWYQETQYF
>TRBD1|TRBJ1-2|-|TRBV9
TGTGCCAGCAGCCCTGGGGGACAGGGCCTCTATGGCTACACCTTC
CASSPGGQGLYGYTF
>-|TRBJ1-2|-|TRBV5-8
TGTGCCAGCAGCCTCGGCCCGGGGGCTAACTATGGCTACACCTTC
CASSLGPGANYGYTF
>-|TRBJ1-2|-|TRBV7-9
TGTGCCAGCAGCCCCGGACAGTTTGGCTACACCTTC
CASSPGQFGYTF
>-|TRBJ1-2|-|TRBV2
TGTGCCAGCAGTGAACTCGGGAGACATGGCTACACCTTC
CASSELGRHGYTF
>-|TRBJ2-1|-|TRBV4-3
TGCGCCAGCAGCCAGGCCCTGCCCCGGGACTTCTCCTACAATGAGCAGTTCTTC
CASSQALPRDFSYNEQFF
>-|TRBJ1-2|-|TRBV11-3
TGTGCCAGCAGCTTATTGACAGACTTATATGGCTACACCTTC
CASSLLTDLYGYTF
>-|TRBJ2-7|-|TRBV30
TGTGCCTGGAGTTCCCGGGTGGGAGATCACGAGCAGTACTTC
CAWSSRVGDHEQYF
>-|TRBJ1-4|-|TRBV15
TGTGCCACCAGCCGGACAGTTAATGAAAAACTGTTTTTT
CATSRTVNEKLFF
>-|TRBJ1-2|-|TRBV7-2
TGTGCCAGCAGCTTGGGGCTCCGGAATGGCTACACCTTC
CASSLGLRNGYTF
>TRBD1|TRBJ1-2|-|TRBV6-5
TGTGCCAGCAGTCGGGACAGGGGGCCTGGCTACACCTTC
CASSRDRGPGYTF
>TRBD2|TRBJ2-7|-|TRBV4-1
TGCGCCAGCAGCCAAGAAGGACTAGCGGGGAATGAGCAGTACTTC
CASSQEGLAGNEQYF
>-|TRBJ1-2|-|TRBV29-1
TGCAGCGCCGAGGGTAACTATGGCTACACCTTC
CSAEGNYGYTF
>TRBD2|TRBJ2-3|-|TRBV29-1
TGCAGCGTTGAAGGGACTAGCGGGGGGGATGCAGATACGCAGTATTTT
CSVEGTSGGDADTQYF
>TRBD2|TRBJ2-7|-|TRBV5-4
TGTGCCAGCAGCGGGGGACTAGCGGGAGGCTACGAGCAGTACTTC
CASSGGLAGGYEQYF
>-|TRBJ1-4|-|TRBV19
TGTGCCAGTAAGAGGCCAGGGGAAAAACTGTTTTTT
CASKRPGEKLFF
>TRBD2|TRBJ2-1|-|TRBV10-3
TGTGCCATCAGGCGGGAGAGTGGTAATGGGCAGTTCTTC
CAIRRESGNGQFF
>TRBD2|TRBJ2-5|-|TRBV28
TGTGCCAGCAGTTTGACCCAGGGACTAGCGGAAGAGACCCAGTACTTC
CASSLTQGLAEETQYF
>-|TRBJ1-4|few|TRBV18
TGTGCCAGCTCACAGACGGGAGGTACTAATGAAAAACTGTTTTTT
CASSQTGGTNEKLFF
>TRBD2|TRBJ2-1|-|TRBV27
TGTGCCAGCAGGAACCTAGCGGGTTTGTCCTACAATGAGCAGTTCTTC
CASRNLAGLSYNEQFF
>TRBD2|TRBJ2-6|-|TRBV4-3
TGCGCCAGCAGCCAAGATCCAGCGGGAGGCATGTTCTCTGGGGCCAACGTCCTGACTTTC
CASSQDPAGGMFSGANVLTF
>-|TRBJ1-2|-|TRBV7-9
TGTGCCAGCAGCCTTCCAACTGGTGGCTACACCTTC
CASSLPTGGYTF
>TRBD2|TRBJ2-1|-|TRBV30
TGTGCCTGGAGTGTAGCGGGAGGACCTCAAGAGCAGTTCTTC
CAWSVAGGPQEQFF
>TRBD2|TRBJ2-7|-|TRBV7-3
TGTGCCAGCAGCTCACCCCGGACTAGCGGGAGGAGGTACGAGCAGTACTTC
CASSSPRTSGRRYEQYF
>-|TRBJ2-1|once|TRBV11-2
TGTGCCAGCAGCTTAGAAGGGGCCGACAATGAGCAGTTCTTC
CASSLEGADNEQFF
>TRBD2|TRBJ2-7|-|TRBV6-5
TGTGCCAGCGGGCGGGGGTCCTACGAGCAGTACTTC
CASGRGSYEQYF
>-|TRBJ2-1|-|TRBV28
TGTGCCAGCAGTTTAAACTCACTGGCGGAGAGGTCCTGGAGAGACAATGAGCAGTTCTTC
CASSLNSLAERSWRDNEQFF
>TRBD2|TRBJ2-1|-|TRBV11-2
TGTGCCAGCAGCCAGGGACTAGCGGTATACTACAATGAGCAGTTCTTC
CASSQGLAVYYNEQFF
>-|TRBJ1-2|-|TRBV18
TGTGCCAGCTCTCCCCAGGGAGGTGGTAACTATGGCTACACCTTC
CASSPQGGGNYGYTF
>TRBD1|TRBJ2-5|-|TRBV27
TGTGCCAGCAGTAGTTACCGGGACAGACAAGAGACCCAGTACTTC
CASSSYRDRQETQYF
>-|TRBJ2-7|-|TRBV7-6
TGTGCCAGCAGCTTGGAGGACGAGCAGTACTTC
CASSLEDEQYF
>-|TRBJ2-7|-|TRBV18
TGTGCCAGCTCACCCCAGGGTCCCTACGAGCAGTACTTC
CASSPQGPYEQYF
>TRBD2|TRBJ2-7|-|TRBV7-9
TGTGCCAGCGGGCTAGCGGGAGCGTACTACGAGCAGTACTTC
CASGLAGAYYEQYF
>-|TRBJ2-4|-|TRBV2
TGTGCCAGCAGTGAAGCGCTTCCAAAAAGAGAGTTAGAAAACATTCAGTACTTC
CASSEALPKRELENIQYF
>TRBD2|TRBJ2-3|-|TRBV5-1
TGCGCCAGCAGCGCTCTTGTAGCGGGCGCAGATACGCAGTATTTT
CASSALVAGADTQYF
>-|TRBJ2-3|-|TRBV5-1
TGCGCCAGCAGCTTGGTTGGCGGGTCTAGCACAGATACGCAGTATTTT
CASSLVGGSSTDTQYF
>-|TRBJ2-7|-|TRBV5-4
TGTGCCAGCAGCCCCGGGGTCGAGCAGTACTTC
CASSPGVEQYF
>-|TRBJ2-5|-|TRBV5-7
TGTGCCAACCTACTACCCTCAGGGGAGACCCAGTACTTC
CANLLPSGETQYF
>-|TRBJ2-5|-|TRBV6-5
TGTGCCAGCAGCCGGGGAGGGGGGTTCCAAGAGACCCAGTACTTC
CASSRGGGFQETQYF
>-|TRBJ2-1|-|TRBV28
TGTGCCAGCAGTTTATATCCAGGACTTAGCAATGAGCAGTTCTTC
CASSLYPGLSNEQFF
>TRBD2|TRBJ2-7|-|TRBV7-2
TGTGCCAGCAGCCAAACTAGCGGGAGCTCCTACGAGCAGTACTTC
CASSQTSGSSYEQYF
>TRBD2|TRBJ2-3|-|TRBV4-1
TGCGCCAGCAGCCAAGGTAGCGGGAGAACCACAGATACGCAGTATTTT
CASSQGSGRTTDTQYF
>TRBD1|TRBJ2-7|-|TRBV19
TGTGCCAGCAACCGACAGGGTGGGTACGAGCAGTACTTC
CASNRQGGYEQYF
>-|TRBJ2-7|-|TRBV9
TGTGCCAGCAGCGTCGGTGGGGGCTCTACCTCCTACGAGCAGTACTTC
CASSVGGGSTSYEQYF
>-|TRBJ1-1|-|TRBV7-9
TGTGCCAGCAGCTTCTTGAACACTGAAGCTTTCTTT
CASSFLNTEAFF
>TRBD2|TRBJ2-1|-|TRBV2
TGTGCCAGCAAAGGGACTAGCGGGAGAGCAAATGAGCAGTTCTTC
CASKGTSGRANEQFF
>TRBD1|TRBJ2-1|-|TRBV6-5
TGTGCCAGCAGTTACCGGGGACAGGCCCAGAATGAGCAGTTCTTC
CASSYRGQAQNEQFF
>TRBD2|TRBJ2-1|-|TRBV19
TGTGCCAGTAGCAGAAAGCGGGAGTTAGACAATGAGCAGTTCTTC
CASSRKRELDNEQFF
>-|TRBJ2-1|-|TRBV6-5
TGTGCCAGCAGCCCGGGTAATGAGCAGTTCTTC
CASSPGNEQFF
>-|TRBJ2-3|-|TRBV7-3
TGTGCCAGCAGCCCCCACAGTGCTAGCACAGATACGCAGTATTTT
CASSPHSASTDTQYF
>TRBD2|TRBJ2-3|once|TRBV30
TGTGCCTTACAGCGGGGCAGCACAGATACGCAGTATTTT
CALQRGSTDTQYF
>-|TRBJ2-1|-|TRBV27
TGTGCCAGTTCCCCCGACTGGTACAATGAGCAGTTCTTC
CASSPDWYNEQFF
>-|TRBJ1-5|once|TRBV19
TGTGCCAGTAGTATAGGGGAGGGGCGTTTTTATAGCAATCAGCCCCAGCATTTT
CASSIGEGRFYSNQPQHF